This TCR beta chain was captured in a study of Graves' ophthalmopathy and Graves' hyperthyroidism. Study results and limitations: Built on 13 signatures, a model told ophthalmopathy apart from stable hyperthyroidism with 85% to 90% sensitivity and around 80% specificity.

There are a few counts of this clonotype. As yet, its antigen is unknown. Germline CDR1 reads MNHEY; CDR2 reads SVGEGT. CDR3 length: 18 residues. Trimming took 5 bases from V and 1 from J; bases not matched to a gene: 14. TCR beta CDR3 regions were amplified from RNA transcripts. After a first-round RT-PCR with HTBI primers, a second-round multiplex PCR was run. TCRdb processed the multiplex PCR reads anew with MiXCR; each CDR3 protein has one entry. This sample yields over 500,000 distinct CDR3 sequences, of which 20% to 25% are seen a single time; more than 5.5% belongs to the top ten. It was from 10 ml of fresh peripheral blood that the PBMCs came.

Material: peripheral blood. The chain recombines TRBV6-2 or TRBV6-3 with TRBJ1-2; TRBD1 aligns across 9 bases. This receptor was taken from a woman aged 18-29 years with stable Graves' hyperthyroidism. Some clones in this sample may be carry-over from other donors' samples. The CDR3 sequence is CASSLYLPDRGGNYGYTF. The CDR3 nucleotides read TGTGCCAGCAGTCTCTACCTCCCGGACAGGGGAGGTAACTATGGCTACACCTTC.